This section outlines one T cell receptor beta chain sequence together with its context. Antigen: not known. The data are from a study of identical twins. The V gene's germline CDR1 is LGHNT and CDR2 FRNRAP. V dropped 2 bases and J dropped 6; count of bases not matched to a gene: 6. The length of the CDR3 is 16 residues. General study points: Alpha sequences that were out-of-frame and twin-shared showed an excess of low generation probability. Cord blood beta clonotypes present at high abundance carried fewer insertions; no such pattern appeared in memory repertoires. Invariant T cells like MAIT and iNKT could partly confound the zero-insertion analyses.

TCRdb reprocessed the 5' RACE reads via MiXCR and lists one record per CDR3 protein. The data show about 480,000 distinct CDR3 sequences, with 11% to 15% seen just once and about 0.52% held by the top ten. The sample also formed part of further work on yellow fever vaccine responses in identical twins.

Sequencing input: CD4+ T cells sorted from blood. The genes are TRBV12-5 and TRBJ2-1; 11 bases fit TRBD2. This clonotype was obtained from a woman under 30 in good health. The CDR3 bases are TGTGCTAGTGGTTTGTTTAGCGGGGGGGTCTTCAATGAGCAGTTCTTC. As protein: CASGLFSGGVFNEQFF.